This is a list of T cell receptor beta chains from one sample in a study of metastatic and nonmetastatic thyroid tumors. TCRdb re-called the PCR reads with MiXCR. The repertoire holds tens of thousands of clones, roughly a sixth seen once, with roughly an eighth in the top ten. Sequencing was performed on blood. The receptors here all came from a male donor with papillary thyroid cancer or a benign thyroid nodule (not recorded which). Some clones in this sample may be carry-over from other donors' samples. The conserved cysteine and the conserved F or W are not part of the CDR3 here. Size tells how often a clone was seen (once, few, many) or the class of an expanded clone, and some rows leave it out.

V: TRBV28
J: TRBJ1-2
size: medium-sized
CDR3: ASSSGRYGYT

V: TRBV6-1
J: TRBJ2-1
size: many
CDR3: ASRPSGASYNEQF

V: TRBV12-5
J: TRBJ1-2
size: few
CDR3: ASGAGYGYGYT

V: TRBV10-1
J: TRBJ2-3
size: few
CDR3: ASSISMGDTQY

V: TRBV6-6
J: TRBJ2-7
size: many
CDR3: ASSYGTSSYEQY

V: TRBV12-3/TRBV12-4
J: TRBJ1-2
size: few
CDR3: ASSFAGRYGYT

V: TRBV4-1
J: TRBJ1-5
size: -
CDR3: ASSPRVGNQPQH

V: TRBV19
J: TRBJ1-5
size: many
CDR3: ASSPRDSHNQPQH

V: TRBV27
J: TRBJ2-4
size: many
CDR3: ASSLQIGTVKNIQY

V: TRBV5-6
J: TRBJ2-3
size: many
CDR3: ASSLGTSGNKNTQY

V: TRBV4-2
J: TRBJ2-1
size: many
CDR3: ASSQEGASEQF

V: TRBV6-1
J: TRBJ1-4
size: many
CDR3: ASSDRGGEKLF

V: TRBV6-6
J: TRBJ2-2
size: few
CDR3: ASSYSFTGTGELF

V: TRBV7-3
J: TRBJ1-5
size: few
CDR3: ASSQDHQTQH

V: TRBV14
J: TRBJ2-3
size: many
CDR3: ASSQDFAGFRPDTQY

V: TRBV9
J: TRBJ2-7
size: many
CDR3: ASSVSAGDFYEQY

V: TRBV25-1
J: TRBJ2-2
size: many
CDR3: ASSPRAQSNTGELF

V: TRBV20-1
J: TRBJ1-5
size: -
CDR3: SARRQGHRQPQH

V: TRBV20-1
J: TRBJ1-2
size: many
CDR3: SARRPGQATRGVDGYT

V: TRBV20-1
J: TRBJ2-7
size: many
CDR3: SASVLSYEQY

V: TRBV29-1
J: TRBJ2-2
size: many
CDR3: SVSAGQGGELF

V: TRBV6-1
J: TRBJ1-2
size: many
CDR3: ASSATTNYGYT

V: TRBV10-1
J: TRBJ2-1
size: many
CDR3: ASSELASGINEQF

V: TRBV2
J: TRBJ1-6
size: -
CDR3: ASRSRVSSYNSPLH

V: TRBV11-2
J: TRBJ1-6
size: -
CDR3: ASSSKTTGGNSPLH

V: TRBV12-3/TRBV12-4
J: TRBJ2-3
size: few
CDR3: ASSHSGRETDTQY

V: TRBV30
J: TRBJ1-1
size: many
CDR3: AWSQGGTEAF

V: TRBV28
J: TRBJ2-5
size: medium-sized
CDR3: ASSSISGGRETQY

V: TRBV7-3
J: TRBJ2-2
size: many
CDR3: ASSRREWGTGELF

V: TRBV7-3
J: TRBJ2-6
size: -
CDR3: ASSPNMAGSNVLT

V: TRBV5-5
J: TRBJ2-5
size: many
CDR3: ASSLHGQGRLGETQY

V: TRBV5-1
J: TRBJ1-3
size: many
CDR3: ASSLSVFTGDGNTIY

V: TRBV19
J: TRBJ1-4
size: many
CDR3: ASSEGPVWEKLF

V: TRBV24-1
J: TRBJ2-1
size: -
CDR3: ATSDLDRENEQF

V: TRBV9
J: TRBJ1-3
size: many
CDR3: ASSRQSFLSGNTIY

V: TRBV20-1
J: TRBJ2-5
size: many
CDR3: SAILAGGPGTQY

V: TRBV25-1
J: TRBJ2-7
size: few
CDR3: ASSEFDRVKGGFTYEQY

V: TRBV18
J: TRBJ2-7
size: many
CDR3: ASSPGSRGQEQY

V: TRBV12-3/TRBV12-4
J: TRBJ1-6
size: -
CDR3: ASSSGQLNSPLH

V: TRBV24-1
J: TRBJ1-5
size: few
CDR3: ATGERGSNQPQH

V: TRBV5-1
J: TRBJ2-3
size: many
CDR3: ASSFAPGGTDTQY

V: TRBV9
J: TRBJ2-1
size: many
CDR3: ASSLGAASGDEQF

V: TRBV15
J: TRBJ2-3
size: few
CDR3: ATSRASGRVADTQY

V: TRBV20-1
J: TRBJ2-7
size: -
CDR3: SAPGLLGRNEQY

V: TRBV10-3
J: TRBJ2-3
size: medium-sized
CDR3: AISESVSTDTQY

V: TRBV24-1
J: TRBJ1-6
size: -
CDR3: APPPSGLPSVLKDNSPLH

V: TRBV11-2
J: TRBJ1-1
size: many
CDR3: ASCEQVNTEAF

V: TRBV4-3
J: TRBJ1-2
size: many
CDR3: ASSPKRGDRYGYT

V: TRBV7-3
J: TRBJ1-6
size: many
CDR3: ASSAGGGYSPLH

V: TRBV4-1
J: TRBJ1-1
size: -
CDR3: ASSQREITEAF